The entry below gives a single T cell receptor beta chain sequence along with its context. Its target antigen remains unknown. Base-call qualities are not available, and no considerably larger clone is one nucleotide away. The immunoSEQ Assay was used to sequence TCR beta CDR3 regions from DNA. The paper's data handling went like this. To compute T cell density, TCR beta template counts were normalized to usable DNA, which was estimated by amplifying housekeeping genes. Richness was estimated with the preseqR package, extrapolating to 400,000 templates for PBMC samples and 120,000 templates for tissue samples. Clonality was defined by subtracting Pielou's evenness from one. Tissue-enriched TCRs were identified by differential abundance testing using productive amino-acid clonotypes, minimum total count 5 and alpha 0.1. The Jaccard Index and the Morisita Overlap Index were used to measure how much the repertoires overlapped between compartments. GLIPH grouped TCR beta CDR3s together with public tetramer-defined viral CDR3s, and a viral motif had to include at least three viral sequences and also show V-gene enrichment. The table was pulled from immuneACCESS by TCRdb, which kept in-frame rearrangements only. Such tables lose some clones; where checked, under half of the loss comes from unresolved V genes, and the rest has no known cause. That table is the source of V, J and clone size, and D and trimming were worked out from the DNA. The sample has approximately 40,000 clones on record, approximately 86% of them singletons. The top ten clonotypes cover approximately 3.6% of the sample.

V gives up 0 bases and J gives up 0 bases, and the segment between their germline ends measures 9 bases. The CDR3 goes from the cysteine to the phenylalanine over 15 residues. Only the CDR3 DNA is retained, 45 bases long and in frame from the first base. The germline V gene encodes CDR1 SGHVS and CDR2 FQNEAQ. These data are taken from a study of T cells in localized non-small cell lung cancer (dated by TCRdb to between 2020 and 2021). Concerning the study at large: The study analyzed T cell repertoires of 200 to 250 early-stage NSCLC patients, comparing tumors and uninvolved tumor-adjacent lungs. The cohort consisted of 236 treatment-naive NSCLC patients whose localized lung tumors had been resected. NSCLC patients had a mean age of around 61 years, and 129 were male and 107 female.

Results and caveats for the whole study, not just this receptor: Because the study design was exploratory, TCR variables were selected using unadjusted p-values without false-discovery rate correction. Uninvolved tumor-adjacent lung showed the highest T cell clonality, higher than tumor, which suggests more focused antigenic responses in the adjacent lung. Higher T cell density in blood was associated with longer overall survival, whereas higher clonality in adjacent lung was associated with shorter survival. A median of around 57 of the top 100 tumor clones were detected in paired uninvolved adjacent lung, and around 27 of these tumor clones were also found among the top 100 clones of the paired uninvolved adjacent lung. Because multi-region sequencing of the tumors was not done, intratumor heterogeneity could not be ruled out.

At diagnosis, tumor, uninvolved tumor-adjacent lung and peripheral blood were collected and then preserved as a mix of FFPE and fresh-frozen material. Blood samples were analyzed as peripheral blood mononuclear cells for TCR repertoire profiling. The input for sequencing was peripheral blood, taken before any cancer treatment. This sequence was found in a man between 18 and 49 years old with stage I lung adenocarcinoma. Recombination connected TRBV7-8 to TRBJ2-7; confidence is insufficient to name the D gene. The CDR3 region: CASSLALGSSYEQYF. The base sequence is TGTGCCAGCAGCTTAGCGCTAGGCAGCTCCTACGAGCAGTACTTC.